This T cell receptor beta chain was recovered during a study of cytomegalovirus exposure and HLA in healthy donors (dated by TCRdb to about 2017). As for the study more broadly: According to a later analysis, one platform produced both the 100 to 150 validation repertoires and the approximately 670 repertoires of the first cohort. The study aimed to test whether cataloging public T cell receptors could reveal signatures of past pathogen exposure. High-throughput TCR immunosequencing, statistical association of individual TCRs with disease status, and machine learning were combined to predict cytomegalovirus infection status. In addition to the first cohort of 650 to 800 subjects, a separate validation cohort of approximately 130 different subjects was used.

The cysteine opens and the phenylalanine closes a CDR3 of 12 amino acids. CDR3 DNA only is kept here, 36 bases in frame from base 1. The germline V gene (reference sequence) supplies CDR1 MNHNY and CDR2 SVGAGI. V is cut by 4 bases and J by 6 bases, and the space between the germline ends is 7 bases. Remarks on this clone: Its antigen is not yet known. No base-level quality is on record; no much larger clone is a single base apart.

Donors formed part of the validation cohort, which comprised about 130 subjects and was distinct from the first cohort of under 800 subjects. Broad study findings and their caveats: Cytomegalovirus status was reported to be diagnosed by the classifier with high specificity and sensitivity in both the original and validation cohorts. A later analysis lacked HLA typing for the validation cohort, so it scored co-occurrence in that cohort across all 130 or so repertoires. The study listed 164 TCR beta chains as associated with cytomegalovirus. In vitro tests confirmed that a few of the cytomegalovirus-associated TCR beta chains recognize cytomegalovirus antigens. Across donors, most TCR sequences were observed very rarely, whereas some public TCRs were present in many individuals. It was suggested by the authors that the approach could potentially be generalized to other disease states and immunological phenotypes. Of the cluster scores, 90% to 95% were above 0 in a later analysis, which found that TCRs clustered in the first cohort also tended to co-occur in the 95 to 150 validation repertoires.

Receptor amplification or capture employed the immunoSEQ multiplex PCR assay. As for how the authors treated the data: A statistical classification framework was developed to diagnose cytomegalovirus status using the catalog of TCR beta chain sequences. This immuneACCESS table, as held by TCRdb, lists in-frame sequences with V and J called but not all clones. Of the missing ones, under half trace to an unresolved V gene in checked studies; the others have no known cause. V, J and clone size reflect that table, while D and trimming were determined from the DNA. The sample contains fewer than 400,000 clones, about nine tenths of them found a single time. The ten top clones hold 0.75% to 0.85% of the sample.

The sequenced sample was PBMCs. In this chain, TRBV6-6 is recombined with TRBJ2-1, with the D gene call left open. This sequence originates from a woman between 18 and 29 years old in good health and CMV-seronegative. In nucleotides, the sequence is TGTGCCAGCAGTTTTGACTCCAATGAGCAGTTCTTC. This yields the protein CASSFDSNEQFF.